The 32 T cell receptor beta chains presented below share a single source sample, sequenced in a study of cytomegalovirus exposure and HLA in healthy donors. The PCR was carried out with 60 Vbeta primers and 13 Jbeta primers. TCRdb's copy holds only in-frame clones and misses some; the assay was immunoSEQ multiplex PCR. The data show nearly 110,000 clones, around four fifths seen once. Material for sequencing was PBMCs. These receptors were obtained from a man between 45 and 60 years old in good health and CMV-seronegative.

V and J are TRBV6-1 and TRBJ1-1; 9 bases are shared with TRBD1. CDR3 length: 14 amino acids. Per the germline V gene, CDR1 is MNHNS and CDR2 is SASEGT. V lost 7 bases to trimming and J lost 1 base; unmatched junction nucleotides: 4. The CDR3 region is CASTRQGGNTEAFF. DNA of the CDR3: TGTGCCAGCACCCGACAGGGGGGGAACACTGAAGCTTTCTTT.

The rearrangement links TRBV7-2 to TRBJ2-1; TRBD2 agrees at 9 bases. Germline V gene data show CDR1 as SGHTA and CDR2 as FQGNSA. Germline trimming cut 3 bases from V and 6 bases from J; bases unmatched to any gene: 12. CDR3 length: 17 amino acids. The CDR3 spells CASSFSSGGPLGNEQFF. DNA for the CDR3: TGTGCCAGCAGCTTTAGTAGCGGGGGCCCCCTGGGCAATGAGCAGTTCTTC.

This chain joins TRBV7-2 and TRBJ2-7, with 9 bases identical to TRBD2. The J segment lost 4 bases and the V segment lost 1 base, leaving 2 bases of the junction unmatched. Germline V gene lookup returns CDR1 SGHTA and CDR2 FQGNSA. The CDR3 is 14 amino acids. Here the CDR3 DNA reads TGTGCCAGCAGCTTAGGGCGGGGGGGGTACGAGCAGTACTTC. This codes for CASSLGRGGYEQYF.

The chain carries TRBV28 and TRBJ1-1; no reliable D call. The V gene lost 5 bases and the J gene lost 2 bases, with 15 bases spanning the gap. Germline V gives CDR1 MDHEN, CDR2 SYDVKM. CDR3 length: 15 residues. As DNA, the CDR3 is TGTGCCAGCAGTCGACTTTGGGTCCCCAACACTGAAGCTTTCTTT. This sequence encodes CASSRLWVPNTEAFF.

As to this clone: A junction end diverges from the germline sequence, so it may reflect a read error. This chain uses TRBV7-9 with TRBJ1-6, with 9 positions matching TRBD1. This CDR3 has 15 residues. Germline V lookup: CDR1 SEHNR, CDR2 FQNEAQ (reference sequence). The CDR3: CASSGQGKVFSSLHF. CDR3 in DNA: TGTGCCAGCAGCGGACAGGGGAAAGTGTTTTCATCCCTCCACTTT.

V usage is TRBV9 and J usage is TRBJ2-7; TRBD1 matches 7 bases. This CDR3 spans 14 amino acids. Germline CDR1 and CDR2: SGDLS and YYNGEE. V lost 0 bases, J lost 4 bases, and 4 bases stayed unmatched. Here the CDR3 reads CASSVEGATYEQYF. In nucleotides, the CDR3 is TGTGCCAGCAGCGTAGAGGGGGCGACGTACGAGCAGTACTTC.

In this sample, this clone turned up a few times. V and J are TRBV2 and TRBJ1-2, with D possibly matching TRBD1 (6 bases). Germline values: CDR1 SNHLY, CDR2 FYNNEI. The CDR3 contains 13 residues. Between the trimmed V and J ends, which lost 11 bases and 2 bases, there was a span of 15 bases. CDR3 coding DNA: TGTGCCCCACGGGACACTCAGAACTATGGCTACACCTTC. Translating it yields CAPRDTQNYGYTF.

The sample holds a few counts of this clone. This chain joins TRBV9 and TRBJ1-3; D gene ambiguous. Trimming removed 4 bases from V and 0 bases from J, with 14 bases in between. The germline V gene has CDR1 SGDLS and CDR2 YYNGEE. This CDR3 region has 16 residues. CDR3 protein: CASSPVEAYSGNTIYF. CDR3 DNA: TGTGCCAGCAGCCCCGTGGAGGCCTACTCTGGAAACACCATATATTTT.

This clone has just a few counts. J is TRBJ1-2 and V is TRBV29-1, with a weak D call TRBD1 (5 bases). With 0 bases removed from V and 4 bases from J, the gap between germline ends came to 9 bases. This CDR3 region has 13 residues. Germline V lookup: CDR1 SQVTM, CDR2 ANQGSEA. The CDR3 is CSVEEGAFYGYTF. CDR3 in DNA: TGCAGCGTTGAAGAAGGGGCATTCTATGGCTACACCTTC.

V usage is TRBV25-1 and J usage is TRBJ2-7; TRBD1 aligns across 7 bases. Germline V gene data show CDR1 as MGHDK and CDR2 as SYGVNS. With 4 bases clipped from V and 3 bases from J, the junction kept 6 bases outside the gene matches. The CDR3 has 14 residues. CDR3: CASSATGTNYEQYF. For the CDR3, the DNA is TGTGCCAGCAGTGCGACAGGGACAAACTACGAGCAGTACTTC.

The rearrangement links TRBV7-8 to TRBJ2-5; D is uncertain. Germline CDR1 and CDR2: SGHVS and FQNEAQ. V was shortened by 5 bases and J by 3 bases, with 16 bases between the two germline ends. The CDR3 length is 15 residues. Here the CDR3 reads CASSPRPRAEETQYF. The CDR3 DNA sequence: TGTGCCAGCAGCCCTAGACCCCGTGCTGAAGAGACCCAGTACTTC.

The sample holds a few counts of this clone. V is TRBV9 and J is TRBJ1-1; D gene unclear. The V gene's germline CDR1 is SGDLS and CDR2 YYNGEE. Trimming removed 0 bases from V and 3 bases from J, with 6 bases in between. The CDR3 length is 13 residues. The CDR3 region is CASSVATDTEAFF. In nucleotides, the CDR3 is TGTGCCAGCAGCGTAGCTACGGACACTGAAGCTTTCTTT.

The chain has TRBV12-5 and TRBJ1-4; D ambiguous. CDR1 is LGHNT, CDR2 FRNRAP, per germline. V was shortened by 3 bases and J by 8 bases, with 4 bases between the two germline ends. The CDR3 is 11 residues long. The CDR3, as DNA: TGTGCTAGTGGTTTACGGGAAAAACTGTTTTTT. It yields the protein CASGLREKLFF.

Written as DNA, the CDR3 is TGTGCCAGCAGCTTAGCGGTGGGAGAGACCCAGTACTTC. This codes for CASSLAVGETQYF. J is TRBJ2-5 and V is TRBV5-4, with a weak D call TRBD2 (5 bases). Germline CDR1 reads SGHNT; CDR2 reads YYREEE (reference sequence). The length of the CDR3 is 13 residues. The V end lost 2 bases, the J end lost 4 bases, and 9 bases lay between the germline ends. Combining the CDR3 with reference TRBV5-4 and TRBJ2-5 gives the whole variable domain ETGVTQSPTHLIKTRGQQVTLRCSSQSGHNTVSWYQQALGQGPQFIFQYYREEENGRGNFPPRFSGLQFPNYSSELNVNALELDDSALYLCASSLAVGETQYFGPGTRLLVL.

The chain recombines TRBV4-1 with TRBJ1-2, with 8 bases fitting TRBD1. The germline V gene encodes CDR1 MGHRA and CDR2 YSYEKL. V lost 0 bases, J lost 4 bases, and 4 bases stayed unmatched. The CDR3 is 15 amino acids. The CDR3 is CASSQDWTGSYGYTF. As DNA, the CDR3 is TGCGCCAGCAGCCAAGATTGGACAGGGAGCTATGGCTACACCTTC.

The CDR3: CASSGTGGDTNYGYTF. CDR3 in DNA: TGTGCCAGCAGTGGAACCGGGGGGGATACTAACTATGGCTACACCTTC. V gene TRBV25-1 combines with J gene TRBJ1-2; D possibly corresponds to TRBD1 (5 bases). Germline CDR1 MGHDK, CDR2 SYGVNS. This CDR3 has 16 residues. Deletions cut 4 bases from V and 0 bases from J, with 15 bases between.

This sequence joins TRBV27 and TRBJ1-4; 7 nucleotides match TRBD1. Germline CDR1 reads MNHEY; CDR2 reads SMNVEV (reference sequence). Trimming at V came to 6 bases and at J to 7 bases, leaving 14 bases not matched to a gene. This CDR3 contains 16 residues. The CDR3 sequence is CASRTSQGWVGEKLFF. The CDR3 nucleotides are TGTGCCAGCAGAACGTCACAGGGGTGGGTTGGTGAAAAACTGTTTTTT.

This chain connects TRBV19 to TRBJ2-5; 11 bases are shared with TRBD2. CDR1 and CDR2 (germline): LNHDA, SQIVND (reference sequence). V lost 7 bases and J lost 5; bases outside the gene matches: 9. The CDR3 covers 15 residues. The CDR3 region is CASTRGLAERETQYF. The CDR3 region has the DNA TGTGCCAGTACCCGGGGACTAGCGGAGAGGGAGACCCAGTACTTC.

V gene TRBV15 combines with J gene TRBJ2-3; 8 nucleotides agree with TRBD2. V lost 1 base, J lost 2 bases, and 5 bases stayed unmatched. This CDR3 is built from 16 residues. Germline V lookup: CDR1 LNHNV, CDR2 YYDKDF (reference sequence). In nucleotides, the CDR3 is TGTGCCACCAGCAGAGGGGCGGGGGGAATCACAGATACGCAGTATTTT. It specifies CATSRGAGGITDTQYF.

This sequence joins TRBV2 and TRBJ1-6, with 10 bases aligning to TRBD1. The length of the CDR3 is 16 residues. Unmatched junction bases numbered 8, after V lost 5 bases and J lost 7 bases. Germline V gene sequence: CDR1 SNHLY, CDR2 FYNNEI. The CDR3 DNA sequence: TGTGCCAGCAGTCGCCCTGGGGGACAGGGGAATTCACCCCTCCACTTT. Amino acids: CASSRPGGQGNSPLHF.

This clone was counted once. V usage is TRBV7-2 and J usage is TRBJ1-6, with D maybe TRBD1 (5 bases). V gave up 4 bases and J gave up 7 bases, with 17 bases separating them. The CDR3 runs 16 residues. CDR1 and CDR2 from the germline V gene are SGHTA and FQGNSA. The chain's CDR3 is CASSSLGGGWNSPLHF. CDR3 sequence (DNA): TGTGCCAGCAGCTCATTGGGGGGGGGTTGGAATTCACCCCTCCACTTT.

This sequence joins TRBV19 and TRBJ1-5, with D perhaps TRBD1 (6 bases). CDR1 and CDR2 (germline): LNHDA, SQIVND (reference sequence). Trimming cost V 5 bases and J 7 bases, with 15 bases left between them. CDR3 length equals 14 residues. The CDR3 DNA is TGTGCCAGTAGTCTATGGACAGCCTCCCAGCCCCAGCATTTT. Translated: CASSLWTASQPQHF. The whole variable domain, remainder taken from reference TRBV19 and TRBJ1-5, is DGGITQSPKYLFRKEGQNVTLSCEQNLNHDAMYWYRQDPGQGLRLIYYSQIVNDFQKGDIAEGYSVSREKKESFPLTVTSAQKNPTAFYLCASSLWTASQPQHFGDGTRLSIL.

The chain employs TRBV2 and TRBJ2-3, with 7 bases matching TRBD1. Per the germline V gene, CDR1 is SNHLY and CDR2 is FYNNEI. CDR3 length: 13 residues. Trimming cost V 6 bases and J 1 base; bases outside gene matches: 1. The CDR3 protein is CASSGQGTDTQYF. The CDR3 DNA follows: TGTGCCAGCAGCGGACAGGGCACAGATACGCAGTATTTT.

This clone was observed a single time. This chain joins TRBV5-1 and TRBJ1-2; no clear D gene. V lost 0 bases, J lost 7 bases, and 16 bases lay in between. The length of the CDR3 is 15 residues. CDR1 is SGHRS, CDR2 YFSETQ, per germline. CDR3 DNA sequence: TGCGCCAGCAGCTTGGCCGTCGGGGTCTTGGGTGGCTACACCTTC. It specifies CASSLAVGVLGGYTF.

The CDR3 sequence is CASSLLARGQDANYEQYF. In nucleotides, the CDR3 is TGCGCCAGCAGCCTTCTCGCGAGGGGACAGGATGCTAACTACGAGCAGTACTTC. The rearrangement joins TRBV4-1 to TRBJ2-7; 8 nucleotides agree with TRBD1. Germline trimming cut 4 bases from V and 3 bases from J; bases unmatched to any gene: 17. The CDR3 has 18 amino acids. The germline V gene has CDR1 MGHRA and CDR2 YSYEKL.

The rearrangement joins TRBV6-5 to TRBJ1-1; the D is unclear. Germline V gene lookup returns CDR1 MNHEY and CDR2 SVGAGI. The V end lost 0 bases, the J end lost 0 bases, and 2 bases lay between the germline ends. This CDR3 has 13 amino acids. The CDR3, as DNA: TGTGCCAGCAGTTACTCTATGAACACTGAAGCTTTCTTT. As protein: CASSYSMNTEAFF.

The genes are TRBV5-4 and TRBJ2-1, with D possibly matching TRBD1 (6 bases). The germline CDR1 and CDR2 sequences are SGHNT and YYREEE (reference sequence). The germline V and J ends were trimmed by 0 bases and 9 bases, with 13 bases remaining between them. The length of the CDR3 is 14 residues. The CDR3 loop reads CASSLDGQPVEQFF. CDR3 coding DNA: TGTGCCAGCAGCTTGGACGGACAGCCCGTTGAGCAGTTCTTC.

This clone was seen a handful of times. This CDR3 is CASSLVPRGGTGELFF. CDR3 DNA: TGCGCCAGCAGCTTGGTGCCCCGGGGGGGGACCGGGGAGCTGTTTTTT. The J gene is TRBJ2-2, the V gene TRBV5-1; 8 bases map to TRBD2. The CDR3 is 16 amino acids. Germline V gene lookup returns CDR1 SGHRS and CDR2 YFSETQ. The J segment lost 5 bases and the V segment lost 0 bases, leaving 6 bases of the junction unmatched.

J is TRBJ1-1 and V is TRBV12-5; D uncertain. CDR3 length: 13 residues. Looked up from germline, CDR1 is LGHNT and CDR2 is FRNRAP. Trimming removed 1 base at V and 2 bases at J, with 5 bases between. CDR3 in amino acids: CASGLERNTEAFF. CDR3 coding DNA: TGTGCTAGTGGTTTGGAGAGAAACACTGAAGCTTTCTTT.

The chain joins TRBV7-9 to TRBJ2-5; D is unresolved. Germline V gives CDR1 SEHNR, CDR2 FQNEAQ (reference sequence). The V gene lost 2 bases and the J gene lost 5 bases, with 3 bases spanning the gap. This CDR3 spans 11 amino acids. The CDR3 protein is CASSLYETQYF. The CDR3 DNA is TGTGCCAGCAGCTTATATGAGACCCAGTACTTC. The entire variable domain, with the rest obtained from reference TRBV7-9 and TRBJ2-5, is as follows: DTGVSQNPRHKITKRGQNVTFRCDPISEHNRLYWYRQTLGQGPEFLTYFQNEAQLEKSRLLSDRFSAERPKGSFSTLEIQRTEQGDSAMYLCASSLYETQYFGPGTRLLVL.

The gene calls are TRBV6-1 and TRBJ1-1; no reliable D call. CDR3 length equals 15 residues. Trimming left V 3 bases short and J 4 bases short, with 15 bases between. Germline CDR1 MNHNS, CDR2 SASEGT. CDR3 in DNA: TGTGCCAGCAGTGACGTCAGGTATTCCTTCACTGAAGCTTTCTTT. This codes for CASSDVRYSFTEAFF.

The rearrangement uses TRBV19 and TRBJ2-5; D unclear. The CDR3 has 13 amino acids. Germline lookup yields CDR1 LNHDA and CDR2 SQIVND (reference sequence). Trimming took off 3 bases at V and 4 bases at J, with 9 bases between the two ends. CDR3 sequence: CASSMERRETQYF. The CDR3 DNA reads as TGTGCCAGTAGTATGGAGAGGCGAGAGACCCAGTACTTC.